The 6 T cell receptor beta chains below were found in one sample sequenced in a study of PD-1 blockade in classical Hodgkin lymphoma. Sequencing was performed with immunoSEQ multiplex PCR; in TCRdb, only in-frame clones are kept and a portion is missing. This table has fewer than 6,500 clones, 60% to 85% appearing once. Every single patient, without exception, relapsed after autologous stem cell transplantation, and brentuximab vedotin exposure varied. The material sequenced was peripheral blood mononuclear cells (PBMCs), taken at baseline. Receptors were obtained from a human donor with classical Hodgkin lymphoma.

The CDR3 sequence is CASRQNSYEQYF. CDR3 DNA: TGCGCCAGTCGACAGAACTCCTACGAGCAGTACTTC. The chain employs TRBV5-1 and TRBJ2-7; D might be TRBD1 (5 bases). The CDR3 length is 12 residues. Germline lookup yields CDR1 SGHRS and CDR2 YFSETQ. V was trimmed by 8 bases and J by 0 bases, leaving 9 bases between them.

This clone has only a few counts. The rearrangement joins TRBV28 to TRBJ1-2, with 8 bases aligning to TRBD1. With 6 bases clipped from V and 7 bases from J, the junction kept 4 bases outside the gene matches. Germline loops: CDR1 MDHEN, CDR2 SYDVKM. The CDR3 is 12 amino acids. CDR3 amino acids: CASRPGGGGYTF. The CDR3 DNA reads as TGTGCCAGCAGACCAGGGGGCGGTGGCTACACCTTC.

This clone showed up just a few times. This sequence joins TRBV30 and TRBJ2-4; the D gene is possibly TRBD2 (5 bases). This CDR3 comprises 14 residues. Germline CDR1 is GTSNPN and CDR2 is SVGIG (reference sequence). Deletions cut 3 bases from V and 8 bases from J, with 17 bases between. CDR3 residues: CAWRPKRGMDIQYF. Here the CDR3 DNA reads TGTGCCTGGAGGCCCAAGAGAGGGATGGACATTCAGTACTTC.

The chain recombines TRBV7-9 with TRBJ2-7, with TRBD2 matching over 11 bases. The CDR3 contains 17 residues. Germline V gene data show CDR1 as SEHNR and CDR2 as FQNEAQ (reference sequence). V lost 1 base to trimming and J lost 3 bases; unmatched junction nucleotides: 8. CDR3 loop: CASSLGRTSGFIYEQYF. The CDR3 nucleotides are TGTGCCAGCAGCTTAGGCCGGACTAGCGGGTTCATCTACGAGCAGTACTTC.

This chain connects TRBV2 to TRBJ2-7; D uncertain. The CDR3 spans 13 residues. Germline V gene lookup returns CDR1 SNHLY and CDR2 FYNNEI. Trimming took off 3 bases at V and 2 bases at J, with 8 bases between the two ends. Here the CDR3 reads CASSEEPTYEQYF. The CDR3 DNA sequence: TGTGCCAGCAGTGAGGAGCCTACCTACGAGCAGTACTTC.

About this clone: One junction end disagrees with the germline gene, perhaps due to a read error. V is TRBV2 and J is TRBJ1-1, with TRBD1 matching over 12 bases. Germline V gives CDR1 SNHLY, CDR2 FYNNEI. This CDR3 contains 17 residues. The CDR3 loop is CASREVGQGARLAEAFF. DNA for the CDR3: TGTGCCAGCAGGGAAGTGGGACAGGGGGCCCGATTAGCTGAAGCTTTCTTT.